This paragraph covers one TCR beta chain sequence. Germline loops: CDR1 SGHNT, CDR2 YYREEE (reference sequence). This CDR3 has 13 residues. Trimming at V came to 4 bases and at J to 4 bases, leaving 3 bases not matched to a gene. Sequencing used cDNA as its template, made by extracting RNA and reverse transcribing it. Sequencing used immunoSEQ multiplex PCR; TCRdb keeps in-frame clones, though not all of them. Of 220,000 or so clones listed, around three fifths are singletons. The source of the sample is a study of CD8+ T cells in alopecia areata. The sequence came from a human donor with alopecia areata. The chain has TRBV5-4 and TRBJ2-5, with 8 bases fitting TRBD1. This material consisted of CD4+ T cells sorted from blood, taken at week 0. For the CDR3, the DNA is TGTGCCAGCAGCAGGACAGGGAGAGAGACCCAGTACTTC. Protein sequence: CASSRTGRETQYF.